Below, 25 T cell receptor beta chains from the same sample are listed, as sequenced in a study of PD-L1 blockade in urothelial cancer. Time point: pretreatment peripheral blood. Sequenced by immunoSEQ multiplex PCR; TCRdb stores in-frame clones only, minus some. The sample holds about 74,000 clones, roughly 90% seen once. The material was PBMCs, obtained around atezolizumab (anti-PD-L1) treatment. The receptors were sampled from a man in his 70s with urothelial cancer.

The chain combines TRBV27 with TRBJ2-1; weak D call: TRBD1 (5 bases). This CDR3 is 12 amino acids long. The V end lost 3 bases, the J end lost 13 bases, and 13 bases lay between the germline ends. Germline V lookup: CDR1 MNHEY, CDR2 SMNVEV (reference sequence). CDR3: CASSFRESRQFF. The CDR3 DNA sequence: TGTGCCAGCAGTTTCAGGGAAAGCCGTCAGTTCTTC.

The chain links TRBV19 to TRBJ1-3, with 10 nucleotides matching TRBD1. The CDR3 runs to 17 residues. Unmatched junction bases numbered 9, after V lost 5 bases and J lost 2 bases. Germline loops: CDR1 LNHDA, CDR2 SQIVND (reference sequence). CDR3 amino acids: CASSAHNDRGPGNTIYF. Here the CDR3 DNA reads TGTGCCAGTAGTGCCCACAACGACAGGGGGCCTGGAAACACCATATATTTT.

The chain uses TRBV15 and TRBJ2-7, with a possible D match to TRBD2 (5 bases). Per germline, CDR1 LNHNV and CDR2 YYDKDF (reference sequence). V was clipped by 1 base and J by 5 bases, with 18 bases between them. This CDR3 comprises 16 residues. The CDR3 nucleotides are TGTGCCACCAGCAGAGTAGGGAGTGGAGTTCGAGACGAGCAGTACTTC. Its translation is CATSRVGSGVRDEQYF.

Only one count was recorded for this clone. The chain employs TRBV4-1 and TRBJ2-1, with D uncertain. Per the germline V gene, CDR1 is MGHRA and CDR2 is YSYEKL. This CDR3 region has 16 residues. V was pared by 0 bases and J by 6 bases, with 15 bases between. DNA for the CDR3: TGCGCCAGCAGCCAAGAGGAAACAGAGAAGAGCAATGAGCAGTTCTTC. Translated, it gives CASSQEETEKSNEQFF.

The V and J genes are TRBV2 and TRBJ1-5; weak D call: TRBD1 (5 bases). The CDR3 is 13 residues long. The V gene lost 6 bases and the J gene lost 5 bases, with 11 bases spanning the gap. CDR1 is SNHLY, CDR2 FYNNEI, per germline. The CDR3 spells CASRLWGDQPQHF. As DNA, the CDR3 is TGTGCCAGCAGGTTGTGGGGCGATCAGCCCCAGCATTTT.

The rearrangement links TRBV7-3 to TRBJ2-1, with D perhaps TRBD2 (6 bases). V lost 2 bases to trimming and J lost 8 bases, with 19 bases between them. The CDR3 loop spans 16 amino acids. Germline values: CDR1 SGHTA, CDR2 FQGTGA. The CDR3 loop is CASSLESTSPIHEQFF. CDR3 bases: TGTGCCAGCAGCTTAGAGAGTACTAGCCCGATCCATGAGCAGTTCTTC.

V and J are TRBV2 and TRBJ2-7, with D perhaps matching TRBD1 (5 bases). Per germline, CDR1 SNHLY and CDR2 FYNNEI. The CDR3 extends over 15 amino acids. With 1 base removed from V and 6 bases from J, the gap between germline ends came to 16 bases. The CDR3 region is CASSEGREGFSEQYF. Written as DNA, the CDR3 is TGTGCCAGCAGTGAAGGCAGGGAAGGCTTTTCCGAGCAGTACTTC. The variable domain in full, completed from reference TRBV2 and TRBJ2-7, reads EPEVTQTPSHQVTQMGQEVILRCVPISNHLYFYWYRQILGQKVEFLVSFYNNEISEKSEIFDDQFSVERPDGSNFTLKIRSTKLEDSAMYFCASSEGREGFSEQYFGPGTRLTVT.

This clone has a handful of counts. V usage is TRBV4-1 and J usage is TRBJ1-4; TRBD1 agrees at 8 bases. Looked up from germline, CDR1 is MGHRA and CDR2 is YSYEKL. V dropped 6 bases and J dropped 0; count of bases not matched to a gene: 9. CDR3 length: 17 residues. The CDR3 DNA follows: TGCGCCAGCAGTCTCCGGGACAGGACAACAACTAATGAAAAACTGTTTTTT. It codes for CASSLRDRTTTNEKLFF.

The chain links TRBV7-9 to TRBJ2-1, with D maybe TRBD2 (5 bases). Germline CDR1 and CDR2: SEHNR and FQNEAQ (reference sequence). This CDR3 contains 17 residues. Between the trimmed V and J ends, which lost 5 bases and 2 bases, there was a span of 19 bases. The CDR3, as DNA: TGTGCCAGCAGCCCCCCTACTAGGACTGGGGCCTACAATGAGCAGTTCTTC. It is translated as CASSPPTRTGAYNEQFF.

The gene calls are TRBV10-3 and TRBJ1-2; 9 bases match TRBD1. J lost 5 bases, V lost 3 bases, and 19 bases had no gene match. This CDR3 has 19 amino acids. CDR1 and CDR2 (germline): ENHRY, SYGVKD. The CDR3 loop reads CAISDASHGTGRDPYGYTF. The CDR3 DNA reads as TGTGCCATCAGTGACGCCTCCCATGGGACAGGGAGGGACCCGTATGGCTACACCTTC.

The V and J genes are TRBV10-3 and TRBJ2-6; D may be TRBD2 (6 bases). CDR1 and CDR2 (germline): ENHRY, SYGVKD. V dropped 5 bases and J dropped 0 bases, with 11 bases sitting between them. This CDR3 is built from 16 residues. CDR3 in DNA: TGTGCCATCAGTTCCTTGGGGGGCTCTGGGGCCAACGTCCTGACTTTC. Protein sequence: CAISSLGGSGANVLTF.

The chain combines TRBV19 with TRBJ2-7; D gene uncertain. Germline values: CDR1 LNHDA, CDR2 SQIVND (reference sequence). This CDR3 spans 11 amino acids. Trimming removed 8 bases from V and 4 bases from J, with 9 bases in between. The CDR3 DNA is TGTGCCAGTGGAGACTGGTACGAGCAGTACTTC. It specifies CASGDWYEQYF.

The rearrangement uses TRBV6-5 and TRBJ2-7; D gene uncertain. The CDR3 consists of 14 residues. Germline CDR1 and CDR2: MNHEY and SVGAGI. V lost 0 bases and J 0 bases, leaving 6 bases between the germline ends. The CDR3 here is CASSYSISSYEQYF. In DNA, the CDR3 is TGTGCCAGCAGTTACTCGATTAGCTCCTACGAGCAGTACTTC.

V gene TRBV18 combines with J gene TRBJ2-3; no definite D call. Trimming shortened V by 1 base and J by 1 base, and 6 bases separated the two germline ends. The CDR3 sequence is 14 residues long. From germline, CDR1 is KGHSH and CDR2 LQKENI. The chain's CDR3 is CASSPLGGTDTQYF. The CDR3 DNA sequence: TGTGCCAGCTCACCACTCGGTGGCACAGATACGCAGTATTTT.

The V call is TRBV18, the J call TRBJ1-1; TRBD1 agrees at 7 bases. The trim removed 5 bases at V and 0 bases at J, leaving 6 bases unmatched. Germline values: CDR1 KGHSH, CDR2 LQKENI. CDR3 size: 15 residues. The DNA of the CDR3 is TGTGCCAGCTCATCCTTGGACAGGCTGAACACTGAAGCTTTCTTT. It is translated as CASSSLDRLNTEAFF.

V usage is TRBV7-2 and J usage is TRBJ2-7; TRBD2 matches 7 bases. Germline V gives CDR1 SGHTA, CDR2 FQGNSA. V dropped 5 bases and J dropped 1; count of bases not matched to a gene: 17. This CDR3 has 18 amino acids. The chain's CDR3 is CASSRGVGAGEISYEQYF. CDR3 DNA sequence: TGTGCCAGCAGCCGAGGGGTAGGGGCGGGAGAGATATCCTACGAGCAGTACTTC.

CDR3 in amino acids: CASSITSGIYEQFF. The CDR3 coding sequence is TGTGCCAGTAGTATAACTAGCGGGATCTATGAGCAGTTCTTC. V gene TRBV19 combines with J gene TRBJ2-1, with 10 positions matching TRBD2. Germline V CDR1 and CDR2: LNHDA, SQIVND (reference sequence). This CDR3 is built from 14 residues. J was trimmed by 8 bases and V by 2 bases; bases with no gene match: 3.

The J gene is TRBJ2-3, the V gene TRBV6-5, with a weak D call TRBD1 (6 bases). V lost 8 bases and J 2 bases, leaving 11 bases between the germline ends. The germline V gene encodes CDR1 MNHEY and CDR2 SVGAGI. CDR3 size: 13 residues. The CDR3 is CASQTGTTDTQYF. CDR3 DNA: TGTGCCAGCCAAACAGGGACCACAGATACGCAGTATTTT.

This clone has just one count. V gene TRBV30 combines with J gene TRBJ2-1; 10 bases are shared with TRBD2. V dropped 2 bases and J dropped 7; count of bases not matched to a gene: 11. The CDR3 loop spans 16 amino acids. Germline V gene lookup returns CDR1 GTSNPN and CDR2 SVGIG (reference sequence). The CDR3 loop reads CAWSPDPAGGGNEQFF. In DNA form, the CDR3 reads TGTGCCTGGAGTCCGGATCCAGCGGGAGGGGGGAATGAGCAGTTCTTC.

This sequence joins TRBV29-1 and TRBJ2-7; 12 bases are shared with TRBD2. CDR1 is SQVTM, CDR2 ANQGSEA, per germline. The CDR3 is 13 amino acids. Trimming removed 5 bases from V and 6 bases from J; junction bases left unmatched: 5. CDR3 DNA: TGCAGCGTTTGGACTAGCGGGAACACCGAGCAGTACTTC. Translating gives CSVWTSGNTEQYF.

This clone was seen only a few times. The chain has TRBV28 and TRBJ1-2; possibly TRBD1 for D (5 bases). Trimming removed 8 bases at V and 8 bases at J, with 15 bases between. Germline-derived CDR1 and CDR2 are MDHEN and SYDVKM. CDR3 length: 12 residues. This CDR3 reads CASGALRVGYTF. The CDR3 bases are TGTGCCAGCGGGGCCCTTAGGGTCGGCTACACCTTC.

The chain combines TRBV28 with TRBJ2-7, with 9 nucleotides matching TRBD1. After removal of 8 bases from V and 5 bases from J, the junction contained 13 bases not matched to a gene. Germline V gene sequence: CDR1 MDHEN, CDR2 SYDVKM. The CDR3 sequence is 15 residues long. The CDR3 sequence: CASPPLTGGWDEQYF. CDR3 bases: TGTGCCAGCCCGCCATTGACAGGGGGTTGGGACGAGCAGTACTTC.

The rearrangement uses TRBV30 and TRBJ2-2, with D tentatively TRBD1 (6 bases). Trimming cost V 0 bases and J 7 bases, with 12 bases left between them. Germline CDR1 reads GTSNPN; CDR2 reads SVGIG (reference sequence). The CDR3 consists of 14 residues. Here the CDR3 reads CAWSVSGVGGELFF. In nucleotides, the CDR3 is TGTGCCTGGAGTGTTTCAGGGGTTGGCGGGGAGCTGTTTTTT. Looking up the rest from reference TRBV30 and TRBJ2-2 gives the full variable domain: SQTIHQWPATLVQPVGSPLSLECTVEGTSNPNLYWYRQAAGRGLQLLFYSVGIGQISSEVPQNLSASRPQDRQFILSSKKLLLSDSGFYLCAWSVSGVGGELFFGEGSRLTVL.

The chain combines TRBV5-1 with TRBJ1-1; 8 nucleotides align to TRBD1. The CDR3 contains 17 residues. V trimming: 2 bases; J trimming: 0 bases; junction bases outside the gene matches: 9. The V gene's germline CDR1 is SGHRS and CDR2 YFSETQ. Here the CDR3 DNA reads TGCGCCAGCAGCTTTATGGGACAGGAACTTATGAACACTGAAGCTTTCTTT. It codes for CASSFMGQELMNTEAFF.

This chain uses TRBV10-1 with TRBJ1-3; possibly TRBD1 for D (5 bases). Germline V gene data show CDR1 as WNHNN and CDR2 as SYGVQD (reference sequence). Trimming removed 5 bases from V and 2 bases from J, with 13 bases in between. This CDR3 has 15 amino acids. CDR3 protein: CASSRTGEPGNTIYF. DNA of the CDR3: TGCGCCAGCAGTAGAACAGGAGAACCTGGAAACACCATATATTTT.